The clone carrying this TCR beta chain showed up many times. Its specificity is not known. The germline CDR1 and CDR2 sequences are SGHRS and YFSETQ. The CDR3 is 17 residues long. Losses at the gene ends were 4 bases for V and 5 bases for J; bases not matched to a gene: 13. This entry comes from a study of Graves' ophthalmopathy and Graves' hyperthyroidism. General observations from the study: Stable hyperthyroidism and ophthalmopathy were told apart by a 13-signature model, which achieved roughly 90% sensitivity and roughly 80% specificity.

All donors with ophthalmopathy were recorded as having moderate-to-severe activity, CAS ≥3, NOSPECS ≥4 and a duration under 3 months. The sequenced template was RNA, covering the TCR beta CDR3 region. RT-PCR was first run with HTBI primers, then multiplex PCR in a second round. TCRdb used MiXCR to reprocess the multiplex PCR reads, holding one entry per CDR3 protein. The sample consists of roughly 160,000 distinct CDR3 sequences, over 35% of them appearing once. The origin of this receptor is a woman aged 40 to 50 with Graves' ophthalmopathy. V and J are TRBV5-1 and TRBJ2-7; 12 positions agree with TRBD2. The sequenced material came from peripheral blood. Here the CDR3 reads CASSPARLAGGPHEQYF. CDR3 bases: TGCGCCAGCAGCCCCGCACGTCTAGCGGGAGGGCCCCACGAGCAGTACTTC.